The T cell receptor (beta chain) under discussion was sequenced for a study of beta chain features in type 1 diabetes (dated by TCRdb to the late 2010s). Context from the whole study: Mean age, gender distribution, total cell number and subset yield were not different between patients and healthy donors. A total of under 120,000,000 sorted cells were examined across all samples, and RNA yield correlated strongly with the number of cells per subset. In the study, TCRB repertoires of sorted circulating CD4+ T cell subsets from recently diagnosed type 1 diabetes patients were compared with those of matched healthy donors. Naive and central memory subsets were obtained from all 30 or so donors, but regulatory and stem cell-like memory subsets were isolated from only 8 patients and roughly 8 healthy donors. The investigation overall reported the following: Naive, central memory and regulatory TCRB repertoires appeared to be more alike among patients than among healthy donors. Shorter templates might have been favored by PCR, but patient and control samples were amplified and corrected together, so both groups would have been affected equally by any skew. Only small numbers of individuals were included in the HLA sub-analyses, which left unresolved whether HLA type had any influence on TCRB rearrangement. Because cDNA was sequenced instead of genomic DNA, highly expressing activated cells could be over-represented, though the groups showed no difference in activation or CD3 levels. At VDJ recombination sites, patients with type 1 diabetes made fewer insertions and deleted more nucleotides, a pattern implying thymic rearrangement abnormalities. Type 1 diabetes patients showed a moderate but significant shortening of TCRB CDR3 length in all four CD4+ subsets.

This clone has only a few counts. Its specific antigen is unknown. Base qualities are not at hand, and no much larger clone is one base apart. The entire amount of isolated RNA was reverse transcribed using the High Capacity cDNA Reverse Transcription Kit, so the sequenced TCRB transcripts were expressed ones. Deep immunoSEQ sequencing was applied to naive, central memory and regulatory T cell samples, giving an average of about 3.4 million total reads per sample. Sorted cells were lysed in RLT buffer, and RNA was extracted using DNase-treated RNeasy Micro or Mini kits according to cell number. To prevent cross-contamination, every cell subset was processed on its own, while patient and healthy donor samples were processed together. The immunoSEQ multiplex PCR was used to amplify TCRB sequences from cDNA, yielding 87-bp fragments that span the CDR3 region. Sequencing of the amplicons was performed on the Illumina HiSeq platform. Concerning the study's data processing: PCR bias was computationally corrected using synthetic template baselines, reads within Hamming distance 2 were collapsed, and singletons that could not be merged were discarded. Reads were aligned to IMGT to assign V, D and J genes, CDR3 length, and insertions or deletions at six rearrangement sites. Within each subset, clonotype counts were normalized to the number of sorted cells before true diversity and Gini coefficients were calculated with the tcR R package. The overlap coefficient, calculated on TCRB nucleotide sequences, was used to quantify repertoire sharing. Out-of-frame TCRB sequences from naive cells were analyzed to stand in for the pre-selection repertoire. TCRdb took this table from immuneACCESS and kept in-frame rearrangements with V and J called. Such tables lack part of the clones; where checked against another copy, unresolved V genes explain under half of the gap, and the rest is unexplained. That table supplies the V and J calls and clone size; D and trimming were determined from the DNA. This sample holds a few hundred thousand clones; roughly 12% were observed only once. The ten largest clonotypes hold roughly 0.017% of the sample.

Each donor gave one peripheral blood draw, roughly 120 mL on average, collected into heparinised tubes. Naive, central memory, regulatory and stem cell-like memory CD4+ T cells were sorted on a BD FACSAria II using a panel including CD45RO, CCR7, CD25, CD127, CD95 and CD27. All sorted populations exceeded 95% purity. PBMCs were isolated immediately by Lymphoprep density gradient centrifugation and stained directly without culture. So that batch effects would be minimized, each experiment stained and sorted samples in pairs, pairing one healthy donor with one patient. CDR1 and CDR2 (MNHNY, SVGAGI) derive from the germline V gene (reference sequence). Relative to germline, V is missing 8 bases and J is missing 2 bases, with 5 bases of the junction outside any gene match. Reading from cysteine to phenylalanine, the CDR3 counts 14 amino acids. Only the CDR3 part of the read is kept: 42 bases, read in frame from the first base.

The specimen was naive CD4+ T cells from blood. Taken with the paper, the label for cell subset or site translates to: true naive CD4+ T cells. This clonotype was sampled from a man between 18 and 35 years old in good health. The chain links TRBV6-6 with TRBJ2-2; TRBD1 fits 7 bases in the junction. The nucleotide sequence reads TGTGCCAGCTCGGGGACAGTCAACACCGGGGAGCTGTTTTTT. This codes for CASSGTVNTGELFF.